The 12 T cell receptor beta chains presented below share a single source sample, sequenced in a study of shared clonotypes between healthy human individuals. TCRdb's table, derived via immunoSEQ multiplex PCR, lists solely in-frame clones and lacks some. The repertoire has a few million clones, over 85% of them found once; the top ten carry under 2%. Only CD45RO-negative cells positively selected for CCR7 counted as naive CD8 cells, so terminally differentiated effector memory CD45RA+ cells were excluded. The specimen sequenced was naive CD8+ T cells from PBMCs. The receptors come from a young man in good health. Some clones in this sample may be carry-over from other donors' samples.

This chain connects TRBV9 to TRBJ1-1, with D perhaps TRBD1 (5 bases). Germline CDR1 is SGDLS and CDR2 is YYNGEE. The CDR3 is 14 residues long. V was shortened by 1 base and J by 8 bases, with 15 bases between the two germline ends. The CDR3 spells CASSVWPTTEEAFF. CDR3 in DNA: TGTGCCAGCAGCGTATGGCCGACGACAGAAGAAGCTTTCTTT.

The DNA of the CDR3 is TGTGCCAGCAGCCGCTTGGGGACAGGCGTCCGATACACCGGGGAGCTGTTTTTT. Protein: CASSRLGTGVRYTGELFF. This rearrangement joins TRBV7-9 to TRBJ2-2; 8 bases line up with TRBD1. With 5 bases clipped from V and 3 bases from J, the junction kept 14 bases outside the gene matches. This CDR3 is built from 18 residues. Germline CDR1 SEHNR, CDR2 FQNEAQ (reference sequence).

V is TRBV28 and J is TRBJ1-2; D is undetermined. The CDR3 consists of 15 residues. V lost 9 bases and J 4 bases, leaving 21 bases between the germline ends. CDR1 and CDR2 (germline): MDHEN, SYDVKM. The CDR3 DNA follows: TGTGCCAGTCTCGGTCAGGTGCCGGGGAGCTATGGCTACACCTTC. It is translated as CASLGQVPGSYGYTF.

This clone is a singleton in its sample. V is TRBV5-1 and J is TRBJ1-4; D is possibly TRBD1 (5 bases). The CDR3 length is 14 residues. V was clipped by 7 bases and J by 8 bases, with 18 bases between them. CDR1 and CDR2 from the germline V gene are SGHRS and YFSETQ. The CDR3 nucleotides are TGCGCCAGCTTTCATCCGGGACGAAAAGAAAAACTGTTTTTT. This sequence encodes CASFHPGRKEKLFF.

The chain employs TRBV11-2 and TRBJ1-3; weak D call: TRBD1 (5 bases). V was pared by 2 bases and J by 1 base, with 15 bases between. This CDR3 is built from 17 residues. CDR1 is SGHAT, CDR2 FQNNGV, per germline. For the CDR3, the DNA is TGTGCCAGCAGCTTAATGGGGGACCTTAGATCTGGAAACACCATATATTTT. This gives the protein CASSLMGDLRSGNTIYF. Supplemented by reference TRBV11-2 and TRBJ1-3, the full variable domain reads EAGVAQSPRYKIIEKRQSVAFWCNPISGHATLYWYQQILGQGPKLLIQFQNNGVVDDSQLPKDRFSAERLKGVDSTLKIQPAKLEDSAVYLCASSLMGDLRSGNTIYFGEGSWLTVV.

The chain uses TRBV7-3 and TRBJ2-1; no firm D call. From germline, CDR1 is SGHTA and CDR2 FQGTGA. V lost 5 bases and J lost 3, with 14 bases in between. The CDR3 has 15 residues. CDR3 residues: CASSPAETVYNEQFF. The CDR3 bases are TGTGCCAGCAGCCCCGCGGAGACGGTCTACAATGAGCAGTTCTTC.

A remark on this clone: Other nucleotide sequences in the sample specify the same CDR3. This CDR3 reads CASRQGGKLFF. CDR3 bases: TGTGCCAGCAGGCAGGGGGGAAAACTGTTTTTT. The rearrangement uses TRBV7-9 and TRBJ1-4, with 7 bases that match TRBD1. V trimming: 6 bases; J trimming: 10 bases; junction bases outside the gene matches: 2. The CDR3 sequence is 11 residues long. Germline V gives CDR1 SEHNR, CDR2 FQNEAQ (reference sequence).

This chain uses TRBV27 with TRBJ2-7, with 8 bases identical to TRBD1. Germline V gene data show CDR1 as MNHEY and CDR2 as SMNVEV (reference sequence). With V trimmed by 2 bases and J by 3 bases, 6 bases remained unmatched. The CDR3 contains 15 residues. CDR3 loop: CASSLMGQEVYEQYF. In DNA form, the CDR3 reads TGTGCCAGCAGTTTAATGGGACAGGAGGTCTACGAGCAGTACTTC.

This sequence joins TRBV2 and TRBJ2-1; possible D gene TRBD2, 6 bases. The V end was cut by 6 bases, the J end by 0 bases, with 12 bases between. The germline CDR1 and CDR2 sequences are SNHLY and FYNNEI. The CDR3 runs to 15 residues. CDR3 nucleotides: TGTGCCAGCAGCGTAGCGGTCAGCTCCTACAATGAGCAGTTCTTC. Amino acid sequence: CASSVAVSSYNEQFF.

This clone came up once. The chain combines TRBV5-1 with TRBJ2-7; 10 bases line up with TRBD2. Germline trimming cut 2 bases from V and 5 bases from J; bases unmatched to any gene: 4. This CDR3 is built from 14 residues. The germline gives CDR1 SGHRS, CDR2 YFSETQ. CDR3 loop: CASSLAGGPDEQYF. The DNA of the CDR3 is TGCGCCAGCAGCTTAGCGGGAGGGCCCGACGAGCAGTACTTC.

Written as DNA, the CDR3 is TGCGCCAGCAGCTTGAAACCCGACAGCCGAAACACTGAAGCTTTCTTT. Its protein product is CASSLKPDSRNTEAFF. V is TRBV5-1 and J is TRBJ1-1, with D possibly TRBD1 on 5 matching bases. This CDR3 region has 16 residues. The germline V and J ends were trimmed by 1 base and 2 bases, with 15 bases remaining between them. CDR1 SGHRS and CDR2 YFSETQ come from the germline V gene.

This rearrangement joins TRBV19 to TRBJ2-2; D is unresolved. The V end lost 3 bases, the J end lost 4 bases, and 6 bases lay between the germline ends. This CDR3 spans 13 amino acids. Germline V lookup: CDR1 LNHDA, CDR2 SQIVND (reference sequence). Here the CDR3 reads CASSMLFTGELFF. The DNA of the CDR3 is TGTGCCAGTAGTATGTTGTTCACCGGGGAGCTGTTTTTT.